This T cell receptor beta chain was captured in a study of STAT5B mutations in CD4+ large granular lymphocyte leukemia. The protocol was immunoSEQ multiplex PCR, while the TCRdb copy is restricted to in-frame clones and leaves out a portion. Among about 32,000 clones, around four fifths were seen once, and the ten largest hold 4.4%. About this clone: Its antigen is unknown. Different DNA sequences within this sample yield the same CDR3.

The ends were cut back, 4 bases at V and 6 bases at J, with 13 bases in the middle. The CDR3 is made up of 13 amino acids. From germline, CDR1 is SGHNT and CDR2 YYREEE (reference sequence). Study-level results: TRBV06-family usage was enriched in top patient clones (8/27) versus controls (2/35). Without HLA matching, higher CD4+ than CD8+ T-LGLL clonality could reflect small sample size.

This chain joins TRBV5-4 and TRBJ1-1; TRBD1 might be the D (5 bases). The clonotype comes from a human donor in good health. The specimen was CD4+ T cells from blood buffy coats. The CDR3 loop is CASSRQGGAEAFF. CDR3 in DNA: TGTGCCAGCAGCCGTCAGGGCGGTGCTGAAGCTTTCTTT. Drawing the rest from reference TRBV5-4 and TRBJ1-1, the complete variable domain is ETGVTQSPTHLIKTRGQQVTLRCSSQSGHNTVSWYQQALGQGPQFIFQYYREEENGRGNFPPRFSGLQFPNYSSELNVNALELDDSALYLCASSRQGGAEAFFGQGTRLTVV.